The following is a T cell receptor beta chain sequence with its context. Its antigen is not identified. With the library built for alpha chains, this beta chain is off target and its frequency is not meaningful. The data stem from a study of spatial heterogeneity in lung cancer. Study observations and caveats: Tumor mutation count correlated with how many alpha and beta TCRs expanded intratumorally.

MiXCR, run by TCRdb on the 5' RACE reads, gives a single entry per CDR3 protein. The table lists around 4,900 distinct CDR3 sequences, 12% of them singletons. Time point of the sample: sample taken at primary tumor resection. The donor population consisted of some 70 patients with untreated, early-stage non-small cell lung cancer. Material for sequencing was whole RNA from tumor, nontumor lung or frozen PBMC, left unsorted. V shed 5 bases, J shed 3 bases, and the junction held 7 bases outside the gene matches. This CDR3 comprises 14 residues. CDR1 and CDR2 (germline): MDHEN, SYDVKM. The specimen was lung tumor tissue, collected at surgery. This sequence was found in a male donor with early-stage non-small cell lung cancer. The J gene is TRBJ2-7, the V gene TRBV28, with 7 positions matching TRBD1. The CDR3 sequence: CASSPGGEDYEQYF. DNA of the CDR3: TGTGCCAGCAGTCCAGGGGGAGAAGACTACGAGCAGTACTTC.